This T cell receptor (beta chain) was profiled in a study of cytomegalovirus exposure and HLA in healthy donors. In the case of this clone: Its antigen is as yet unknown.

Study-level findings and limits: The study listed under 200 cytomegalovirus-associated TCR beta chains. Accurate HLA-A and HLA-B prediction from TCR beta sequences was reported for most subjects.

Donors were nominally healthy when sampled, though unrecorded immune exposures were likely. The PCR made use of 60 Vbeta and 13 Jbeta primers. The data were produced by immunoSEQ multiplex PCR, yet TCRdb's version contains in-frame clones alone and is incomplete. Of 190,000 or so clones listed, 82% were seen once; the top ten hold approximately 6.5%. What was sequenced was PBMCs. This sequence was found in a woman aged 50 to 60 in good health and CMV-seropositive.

CDR3 sequence reads: CASSQESQGAFGYTF. The CDR3 region has the DNA TGTGCCAGCAGCCAAGAGTCGCAGGGGGCGTTTGGCTACACCTTC. This chain joins TRBV4-2 and TRBJ1-2, with 8 bases aligning to TRBD1. Germline V CDR1 and CDR2: LGHNA, YNFKEQ. There are 15 residues in the CDR3. The trim removed 0 bases at V and 7 bases at J, leaving 7 bases unmatched.